Below are 30 T cell receptor beta chains sequenced from a single sample in a study of beta chain features in type 1 diabetes. Since all of the isolated RNA was reverse transcribed, expressed TCRB transcripts were what got sequenced. Data came from immunoSEQ multiplex PCR; TCRdb stores just in-frame clones and leaves some out. The sample includes a few hundred thousand clones, approximately 13% of them seen just once. The sample comprised naive CD4+ T cells from blood. The receptors were gathered from a man younger than 45 in good health.

The chain joins TRBV5-4 to TRBJ1-1, with a possible D match to TRBD1 (6 bases). V lost 3 bases to trimming and J lost 0 bases, with 6 bases between them. Germline-derived CDR1 and CDR2 are SGHNT and YYREEE (reference sequence). This CDR3 has 13 residues. DNA for the CDR3: TGTGCCAGCAGCTCAGGGGTGAACACTGAAGCTTTCTTT. Its protein is CASSSGVNTEAFF. Based on the CDR3 plus reference TRBV5-4 and TRBJ1-1, the full variable domain is ETGVTQSPTHLIKTRGQQVTLRCSSQSGHNTVSWYQQALGQGPQFIFQYYREEENGRGNFPPRFSGLQFPNYSSELNVNALELDDSALYLCASSSGVNTEAFFGQGTRLTVV.

In its sample, this clone was seen a few times. The J gene is TRBJ2-5, the V gene TRBV7-9; D is perhaps TRBD1 (6 bases). In germline, CDR1 is SEHNR, CDR2 FQNEAQ (reference sequence). V was pared by 5 bases and J by 0 bases, with 13 bases between. This CDR3 region has 15 residues. CDR3 protein: CASSPGTPYQETQYF. The DNA of the CDR3 is TGTGCCAGCAGCCCAGGGACACCTTACCAAGAGACCCAGTACTTC.

This clone was detected a few times. V is TRBV7-7 and J is TRBJ2-3; D is perhaps TRBD2 (6 bases). Trimming took 5 bases from V and 8 from J, leaving 17 bases between them. The length of the CDR3 is 14 residues. Germline V gene sequence: CDR1 SSHAT, CDR2 FNYEAQ (reference sequence). The CDR3 DNA is TGTGCCAGCAGCCCCCAACCGGTGGGGGGTACGCAGTATTTT. Its translation is CASSPQPVGGTQYF.

In its sample, this clone was seen a few times. The chain combines TRBV18 with TRBJ2-1, with D tentatively TRBD2 (6 bases). The CDR3 is 14 residues long. Between the trimmed V and J ends, which lost 0 bases and 10 bases, there was a span of 13 bases. Germline values: CDR1 KGHSH, CDR2 LQKENI. The CDR3 DNA reads as TGTGCCAGCTCACCACCGAGTACCGCGGGGGAGCAGTTCTTC. Translation: CASSPPSTAGEQFF.

This clone appeared a few times. The junction departs from the called germline gene at one end, perhaps through a read error. V gene TRBV7-7 combines with J gene TRBJ2-1; maybe TRBD1 (6 bases). The length of the CDR3 is 14 residues. The V gene's germline CDR1 is SSHAT and CDR2 FNYEAQ (reference sequence). The CDR3 region is CASSPTGSYNEQFF. The DNA for the CDR3 is TGTGCTAGCAGCCCGACAGGTTCCTACAATGAGCAGTTCTTC.

This clone was counted between two and nine times. CDR3 protein: CASSQDRLRETQYF. DNA for the CDR3: TGCGCCAGCAGCCAAGATCGTCTACGGGAGACCCAGTACTTC. The chain joins TRBV4-3 to TRBJ2-5; no clear D. The V gene's germline CDR1 is LGHNA and CDR2 YSLEER. Trimming removed 0 bases at V and 5 bases at J, with 10 bases between. CDR3 length: 14 residues.

This clone was observed a few times. V usage is TRBV18 and J usage is TRBJ1-5; 7 bases are a match to TRBD1. The J segment lost 4 bases and the V segment lost 1 base, leaving 1 base of the junction unmatched. This CDR3 region has 14 residues. Germline V gene data show CDR1 as KGHSH and CDR2 as LQKENI. The CDR3 loop reads CASSPRQGNQPQHF. CDR3 nucleotides: TGTGCCAGCTCACCACGACAGGGAAATCAGCCCCAGCATTTT.

The rearrangement links TRBV7-9 to TRBJ2-1; 7 bases line up with TRBD2. This CDR3 region has 13 residues. The germline CDR1 and CDR2 sequences are SEHNR and FQNEAQ (reference sequence). With 5 bases clipped from V and 10 bases from J, the junction kept 8 bases outside the gene matches. This CDR3 reads CASSQGLGGEQFF. Here the CDR3 DNA reads TGTGCCAGCAGCCAAGGACTAGGAGGGGAGCAGTTCTTC.

This clone was picked up a small number of times. DNA of the CDR3: TGTGCCAGCAGCTTAAGGGACTCGGGGACCCAGTACTTC. Protein: CASSLRDSGTQYF. The rearrangement links TRBV7-3 to TRBJ2-5; TRBD2 is a possible D gene (6 bases). CDR3 length equals 13 residues. V was trimmed by 1 base and J by 7 bases, leaving 10 bases between them. The germline gives CDR1 SGHTA, CDR2 FQGTGA.

This clone was counted at least ten times. The sample has other DNA sequences that encode this CDR3 too. The V gene is TRBV30, the J gene TRBJ2-6, with D possibly matching TRBD1 (6 bases). Trimming pared 7 bases from V and 2 bases from J, leaving 9 bases between. CDR3 size: 13 residues. The germline gives CDR1 GTSNPN, CDR2 SVGIG (reference sequence). The CDR3 sequence: CASQGPGANVLTF. DNA of the CDR3: TGTGCCTCACAGGGCCCTGGGGCCAACGTCCTGACTTTC.

The J gene is TRBJ1-1, the V gene TRBV6-5; D is undetermined. Germline loops: CDR1 MNHEY, CDR2 SVGAGI. CDR3 length: 14 residues. Between the trimmed V and J ends, which lost 6 bases and 1 base, there was a span of 12 bases. The CDR3 loop is CASRTGSENTEAFF. The DNA of the CDR3 is TGTGCCAGCAGAACCGGGTCCGAGAACACTGAAGCTTTCTTT.

Only a few counts were recorded for this clone. The chain links TRBV30 to TRBJ1-1; no reliable D call. V was pared by 0 bases and J by 0 bases, with 11 bases between. The CDR3 loop spans 15 amino acids. CDR1 is GTSNPN and CDR2 is SVGIG in the germline V gene (reference sequence). CDR3 loop: CAWSVLENLNTEAFF. DNA for the CDR3: TGTGCCTGGAGTGTACTTGAGAATTTGAACACTGAAGCTTTCTTT.

V gene TRBV11-3 combines with J gene TRBJ1-2; D is uncertain. CDR3 size: 13 residues. Germline V gene data show CDR1 as SGHNT and CDR2 as YENEEA. Trimming left V 2 bases short and J 4 bases short, with 8 bases between. The CDR3 DNA reads TGTGCCAGCAGCTTATCCGCCGGCTATGGCTACACCTTC. Amino acids: CASSLSAGYGYTF. The full variable domain, in which reference TRBV11-3 and TRBJ1-2 provide the parts outside the CDR3, is EAGVVQSPRYKIIEKKQPVAFWCNPISGHNTLYWYLQNLGQGPELLIRYENEEAVDDSQLPKDRFSAERLKGVDSTLKIQPAELGDSAVYLCASSLSAGYGYTFGSGTRLTVV.

The CDR3 bases are TGTGCCAGCAGTGATAGGACAGGGGTCGGCTACACCTTC. It encodes CASSDRTGVGYTF. The chain has TRBV2 and TRBJ1-2; 9 bases match TRBD1. Germline V lookup: CDR1 SNHLY, CDR2 FYNNEI. With 3 bases clipped from V and 8 bases from J, the junction kept 4 bases outside the gene matches. The CDR3 totals 13 residues.

This clone was counted only a few times. This chain links TRBV7-9 with TRBJ1-5, with 7 bases identical to TRBD1. Looked up from germline, CDR1 is SEHNR and CDR2 is FQNEAQ (reference sequence). The CDR3 covers 14 residues. Trimming removed 7 bases from V and 2 bases from J; junction bases left unmatched: 5. The chain's CDR3 is CASTPGTGNQPQHF. In DNA form, the CDR3 reads TGTGCCAGCACTCCCGGGACAGGCAATCAGCCCCAGCATTTT.

The rearrangement joins TRBV15 to TRBJ1-2; D might be TRBD1 (6 bases). This CDR3 is 14 amino acids long. The V gene's germline CDR1 is LNHNV and CDR2 YYDKDF (reference sequence). V was clipped by 3 bases and J by 5 bases, with 13 bases between them. For the CDR3, the DNA is TGTGCCACCAGCAGCAACAGGGAACGGTATGGCTACACCTTC. It specifies CATSSNRERYGYTF.

There are a few counts of this clone. The V gene is TRBV11-3, the J gene TRBJ2-5; tentatively, D is TRBD1 or TRBD2 (7 bases each). This CDR3 is built from 15 residues. Germline CDR1 and CDR2: SGHNT and YENEEA. The V and J ends lost 1 base and 2 bases respectively, with 11 bases between them. The CDR3 DNA follows: TGTGCCAGCAGCTTAGGAGCGGGACAGCAAGAGACCCAGTACTTC. Protein: CASSLGAGQQETQYF.

This clone has more than one count but fewer than ten. This chain uses TRBV20-1 with TRBJ1-1; no reliable D call. The CDR3 length is 10 residues. Looked up from germline, CDR1 is DFQATT and CDR2 is SNEGSKA (reference sequence). Trimming removed 5 bases from V and 4 bases from J, with 5 bases in between. The CDR3 here is CSAPFTEAFF. CDR3 coding DNA: TGCAGTGCTCCCTTCACTGAAGCTTTCTTT.

This chain joins TRBV15 and TRBJ1-2; D perhaps matches TRBD1 (6 bases). Deletions cut 3 bases from V and 9 bases from J, with 17 bases between. The CDR3 extends over 14 amino acids. Germline assignment: CDR1 LNHNV and CDR2 YYDKDF (reference sequence). CDR3 sequence: CATSRLRQGYSYTF. CDR3 DNA: TGTGCCACCAGCAGGTTGAGGCAGGGGTATAGCTACACCTTC. Drawing the rest from reference TRBV15 and TRBJ1-2, the complete variable domain is DAMVIQNPRYQVTQFGKPVTLSCSQTLNHNVMYWYQQKSSQAPKLLFHYYDKDFNNEADTPDNFQSRRPNTSFCFLDIRSPGLGDTAMYLCATSRLRQGYSYTFGSGTRLTVV.

The J gene is TRBJ1-1, the V gene TRBV2, with 7 positions matching TRBD1. CDR3 length: 11 residues. Looked up from germline, CDR1 is SNHLY and CDR2 is FYNNEI. CDR3 nucleotides: TGTGCAGACAGGGAGGCGACTGAAGCTTTCTTT. Translation: CADREATEAFF. The full variable domain, completed using reference TRBV2 and TRBJ1-1, is EPEVTQTPSHQVTQMGQEVILRCVPISNHLYFYWYRQILGQKVEFLVSFYNNEISEKSEIFDDQFSVERPDGSNFTLKIRSTKLEDSAMYFCADREATEAFFGQGTRLTVV.

The chain has TRBV7-6 and TRBJ2-5; 8 bases fit TRBD2. Germline V gene data show CDR1 as SGHVS and CDR2 as FNYEAQ. V was clipped by 1 base and J by 5 bases; unmatched bases: 6. There are 15 residues in the CDR3. CDR3 in amino acids: CASSLGAGGAETQYF. The CDR3 coding sequence is TGTGCCAGCAGCTTAGGGGCGGGGGGCGCGGAGACCCAGTACTTC.

The V call is TRBV29-1, the J call TRBJ2-3, with TRBD2 identical over 14 bases. In germline, CDR1 is SQVTM, CDR2 ANQGSEA. CDR3 length: 15 amino acids. With 7 bases clipped from V and 2 bases from J, the junction kept 5 bases outside the gene matches. The CDR3 DNA reads as TGCAGCGCCGGGACTAGCGGGAGTCCCACAGATACGCAGTATTTT. It specifies CSAGTSGSPTDTQYF.

This clone was observed a handful of times. The rearrangement uses TRBV29-1 and TRBJ1-5, with 12 nucleotides matching TRBD1. Looked up from germline, CDR1 is SQVTM and CDR2 is ANQGSEA. This CDR3 comprises 14 residues. The V and J ends lost 6 bases and 5 bases, in that order; junction bases with no gene match: 5. The DNA of the CDR3 is TGCAGCGTATGGGACAGGGGGCTGGATCAGCCCCAGCATTTT. Its translation: CSVWDRGLDQPQHF. Drawing the rest from reference TRBV29-1 and TRBJ1-5, the complete variable domain is SAVISQKPSRDICQRGTSLTIQCQVDSQVTMMFWYRQQPGQSLTLIATANQGSEATYESGFVIDKFPISRPNLTFSTLTVSNMSPEDSSIYLCSVWDRGLDQPQHFGDGTRLSIL.

J is TRBJ2-3 and V is TRBV27; TRBD2 is a possible D gene (6 bases). V lost 4 bases, J lost 0 bases, and 11 bases lay in between. The CDR3 sequence is 15 residues long. Germline CDR1 is MNHEY and CDR2 is SMNVEV (reference sequence). CDR3 loop: CASSSGSWSTDTQYF. For the CDR3, the DNA is TGTGCCAGCAGTTCCGGGAGTTGGAGCACAGATACGCAGTATTTT.

This clone was recorded a few times. The chain uses TRBV29-1 and TRBJ2-7, with 9 bases aligning to TRBD1. The CDR3 sequence is 14 residues long. Germline V lookup: CDR1 SQVTM, CDR2 ANQGSEA. The junction had 10 bases not matched to a gene; V was cut back by 7 bases and J by 3 bases. This CDR3 is CSATPGTGYYEQYF. CDR3 in DNA: TGCAGCGCAACCCCCGGGACAGGGTACTACGAGCAGTACTTC.

In its sample, this clone was seen a few times. This chain links TRBV9 with TRBJ2-1; D perhaps matches TRBD1 (6 bases). The germline V gene has CDR1 SGDLS and CDR2 YYNGEE. Deletions cut 1 base from V and 7 bases from J, with 15 bases between. CDR3 length equals 15 residues. CDR3 sequence reads: CASSVRDTSLNEQFF. CDR3 bases: TGTGCCAGCAGCGTAAGGGACACATCTTTGAATGAGCAGTTCTTC. The whole variable domain, remainder taken from reference TRBV9 and TRBJ2-1, is DSGVTQTPKHLITATGQRVTLRCSPRSGDLSVYWYQQSLDQGLQFLIQYYNGEERAKGNILERFSAQQFPDLHSELNLSSLELGDSALYFCASSVRDTSLNEQFFGPGTRLTVL.

V and J are TRBV19 and TRBJ2-1; no clear D gene. V was clipped by 2 bases and J by 9 bases, with 5 bases between them. Germline CDR1 reads LNHDA; CDR2 reads SQIVND (reference sequence). The CDR3 spans 11 residues. The CDR3: CASSILTEQFF. The CDR3 region has the DNA TGTGCCAGTAGTATACTCACTGAGCAGTTCTTC.

This clone is a singleton in its sample. The chain uses TRBV6-5 and TRBJ1-2, with TRBD1 matching over 9 bases. Germline V gene lookup returns CDR1 MNHEY and CDR2 SVGAGI. The CDR3 covers 14 residues. The trim removed 5 bases at V and 2 bases at J, leaving 3 bases unmatched. In DNA, the CDR3 is TGTGCCAGCAGTCGACAGGGGGAGAACTATGGCTACACCTTC. Protein: CASSRQGENYGYTF.

The V gene is TRBV19, the J gene TRBJ1-1; D gene unclear. This CDR3 spans 15 amino acids. CDR1 and CDR2 from the germline V gene are LNHDA and SQIVND (reference sequence). The V end lost 0 bases, the J end lost 0 bases, and 8 bases lay between the germline ends. CDR3 sequence (DNA): TGTGCCAGTAGTATAGACGAGTGGTTGAACACTGAAGCTTTCTTT. The encoded protein is CASSIDEWLNTEAFF.

The J gene is TRBJ1-2, the V gene TRBV7-9; D remains unclear. Germline CDR1 and CDR2: SEHNR and FQNEAQ (reference sequence). CDR3 length: 13 residues. V was cut by 4 bases and J by 8 bases, with 14 bases left in between. The CDR3, as DNA: TGTGCCAGCAGCTCCGGCCTTGAAGGCGGCTACACCTTC. Its translation: CASSSGLEGGYTF.